Listed here are 9 T cell receptor beta chains from one sample, sequenced in a study of Graves' ophthalmopathy and Graves' hyperthyroidism (dated by TCRdb to 2016 to 2019). Sequenced on an Illumina HiSeq 2000. TCR beta CDR3 regions were amplified from RNA transcripts for repertoire sequencing. A first-round RT-PCR used HTBI primers with the Qiagen OneStep RT-PCR kit, followed by a second-round multiplex PCR, size selection and purification. TCRdb took the public reads, trimmed them with fastp at Q25, ran MiXCR for clone calling and kept in-frame beta chains. Each record represents a unique CDR3 protein, reported with the most common genes and DNA among its rows. This sample has about half a million distinct CDR3 sequences in its table, and approximately 15% of those were observed once. The ten largest clones represent over 8% of the sample. Sample: blood. All receptors come from a young woman with Graves' ophthalmopathy. Donor details come from another sample of the same person, matched by shared clones.

This clonotype was detected ten times or more. For the CDR3, the DNA is TGTGCCAGCAGCCCGCGCCGCCATTGGACCGACATCTCCTACGAGCAGTACTTC. The encoded protein is CASSPRRHWTDISYEQYF. This rearrangement joins TRBV7-8 to TRBJ2-7, with D uncertain. The CDR3 covers 18 residues. V lost 5 bases, J lost 0 bases, and 23 bases lay in between. The germline V gene has CDR1 SGHVS and CDR2 FQNEAQ.

The rearrangement links TRBV3-1 to TRBJ2-5, with a weak D call TRBD2 (6 bases). Germline lookup yields CDR1 LGHDT and CDR2 YNNKEL (reference sequence). The V end was cut by 2 bases, the J end by 4 bases, with 14 bases between. The CDR3 is 15 residues long. The CDR3 DNA reads TGTGCCAGCAGCCAACAAAGGCGGGGACCAGAGACCCAGTACTTC. This codes for CASSQQRRGPETQYF.

The chain links TRBV12-3 or TRBV12-4 to TRBJ1-6; unclear D gene. V was trimmed by 6 bases and J by 7 bases, leaving 10 bases between them. The CDR3 has 13 amino acids. The chain's CDR3 is CASRSALNSPLHF. CDR3 in DNA: TGTGCCAGCAGGTCAGCTTTGAATTCACCCCTCCACTTT.

This clonotype was counted many times. V is TRBV30 and J is TRBJ1-1; possible D gene TRBD1, 5 bases. CDR3 length: 14 residues. CDR1 and CDR2 from the germline V gene are GTSNPN and SVGIG (reference sequence). V gave up 1 base and J gave up 6 bases, with 15 bases separating them. In DNA, the CDR3 is TGTGCCTGGAGTGATCCACCCAGGGAAGCTGAAGCTTTCTTT. This codes for CAWSDPPREAEAFF.

Many counts were recorded for this clonotype. The chain is built from TRBV20-1 and TRBJ2-5; D ambiguous. Germline loops: CDR1 DFQATT, CDR2 SNEGSKA (reference sequence). The CDR3 is 16 residues long. V lost 3 bases, J lost 1 base, and 18 bases lay in between. CDR3 region: CSASLGPHRIQETQYF. The DNA of the CDR3 is TGCAGTGCTAGTCTGGGCCCGCACAGAATCCAAGAGACCCAGTACTTC.

This clonotype was found many times. The gene calls are TRBV20-1 and TRBJ2-7; TRBD1 aligns across 7 bases. This CDR3 region has 14 residues. V trimming: 4 bases; J trimming: 2 bases; junction bases outside the gene matches: 8. Germline V gene data show CDR1 as DFQATT and CDR2 as SNEGSKA (reference sequence). The DNA of the CDR3 is TGCAGTGCTAAAGCAGGGGGTTATACCTACGAGCAGTACTTC. Protein: CSAKAGGYTYEQYF.

This clonotype has at least ten counts. V and J are TRBV4-1 and TRBJ2-5; the D gene is possibly TRBD2 (5 bases). The CDR3 extends over 14 amino acids. Between the trimmed V and J ends, which lost 4 bases and 5 bases, there was a span of 14 bases. Germline V gene lookup returns CDR1 MGHRA and CDR2 YSYEKL. CDR3 bases: TGCGCCAGCAGCCCCGGGGTTCTGGGGGAGACCCAGTACTTC. This gives the protein CASSPGVLGETQYF.

This clonotype was observed many times. The rearrangement links TRBV27 to TRBJ2-2; D is unclear. Germline CDR1 and CDR2: MNHEY and SMNVEV (reference sequence). Deletions cut 6 bases from V and 6 bases from J, with 11 bases between. CDR3 size: 13 residues. CDR3 in amino acids: CASSFSKAGELFF. CDR3 nucleotide sequence: TGTGCCAGCAGCTTTAGCAAGGCCGGGGAGCTGTTTTTT.

This clonotype has only a few counts. The rearrangement joins TRBV30 to TRBJ1-1; D possibly corresponds to TRBD1 (5 bases). Germline V lookup: CDR1 GTSNPN, CDR2 SVGIG (reference sequence). Trimming stripped 5 bases from V and 1 base from J, with 11 bases between. This CDR3 is 13 amino acids long. This chain's CDR3 is CAWGDSENTEAFF. The CDR3 coding sequence is TGTGCCTGGGGGGACTCGGAGAACACTGAAGCTTTCTTT.